Listed below are T cell receptor beta chains from one sample, sequenced in a study of PD-L1 blockade in urothelial cancer. Sequencing was performed with immunoSEQ multiplex PCR; in TCRdb, only in-frame clones are kept and a portion is missing. Seen here are over 35,000 clones, 90% to 95% observed once, and the top ten hold about 11%. Source: PBMCs, taken around atezolizumab (anti-PD-L1) treatment. Source of these receptors: an older woman with urothelial cancer. Each CDR3 is given with its conserved first and last residue. The D gene is left open where the match is weak. Clone size is stated in some rows and not others, as once, few, many or a class when expanded.

j_call v_call d_call clone_size cdr3_nt cdr3_aa
TRBJ2-7 TRBV6-5 TRBD1 . TGTGCCAGCAGTTACTCAGCAGGGGGAATATCCTACGAGCAGTACTTC CASSYSAGGISYEQYF
TRBJ1-2 TRBV5-8 . once TGTGCCAGCAGCTTGGCGCATCGGGGTTATGGAGGCTACACCTTC CASSLAHRGYGGYTF
TRBJ1-3 TRBV6-6 . . TGTGCCAGCAGTCTTGACCTCGGTGGAGGCACCATATATTTT CASSLDLGGGTIYF
TRBJ1-3 TRBV18 . . TGTGCCAGCTCACCACCTTGGAGCTCTGGAAACACCATATATTTT CASSPPWSSGNTIYF
TRBJ2-7 TRBV20-1 . once TGCAGCGCTGATAGATCCTACGAGCAGTACTTC CSADRSYEQYF
TRBJ2-1 TRBV11-2 TRBD2 . TGTGCCAGCAGCTTAGCCATGGGACTAGCGGGAGGGCATGAGCAGTTCTTC CASSLAMGLAGGHEQFF
TRBJ2-3 TRBV21-1 . . TGTGCCAGCAGCAAAGAAACTAGCGGGAGTTCAGATACGCAGTATTTT CASSKETSGSSDTQYF
TRBJ2-3 TRBV6-5 . . TGTGCCAGCAGTTATCTGGCTAGCGGCACAGATACGCAGTATTTT CASSYLASGTDTQYF
TRBJ2-7 TRBV7-9 TRBD1 . TGTGCCAGCAGCCCTATTGGGACAGGGGGAATCTACGAGCAGTACTTC CASSPIGTGGIYEQYF
TRBJ1-4 TRBV7-2 . . TGTGCCAGCAGCTTAGCAAAACAGGGAACTAATGAAAAACTGTTTTTT CASSLAKQGTNEKLFF
TRBJ2-7 TRBV28 TRBD2 . TGTGCCAGCAAAGGGCTAGCGGGTAGGGTTGCGGGATACGAGCAGTACTTC CASKGLAGRVAGYEQYF
TRBJ1-1 TRBV10-2 TRBD1 . TGCGCCAGCAGTGAATGGACAGGGGGGAAGACTGAAGCTTTCTTT CASSEWTGGKTEAFF
TRBJ1-1 TRBV4-3 . . TGCGCCAGCAGCCAAGAAGGGGGAAACACTGAAGCTTTCTTT CASSQEGGNTEAFF
TRBJ1-5 TRBV2 . . TGTGCCAGCAGTGATCGGGTCGAGGGAGCTCAGCCCCAGCATTTT CASSDRVEGAQPQHF
TRBJ1-2 TRBV29-1 . once TGCAGCGTTGACCCTAACCGGGACTCCTATGGCTACACCTTC CSVDPNRDSYGYTF
TRBJ2-5 TRBV5-1 TRBD2 . TGCGCCAGCAGCCCCACTAGCGGAAGAGGGCAAGAGACCCAGTACTTC CASSPTSGRGQETQYF
TRBJ2-5 TRBV9 . . TGTGCCAGCAGCGTAGGTACAGGGAGCGTAAAAGAGACCCAGTACTTC CASSVGTGSVKETQYF
TRBJ2-1 TRBV6-6 . . TGTGCCAGCGATGAAACTAGCCGGGCCTACAATGAGCAGTTCTTC CASDETSRAYNEQFF
TRBJ2-5 TRBV19 TRBD2 . TGTGCCAGTAGTATGACTAGCGGGCCTCAAGAGACCCAGTACTTC CASSMTSGPQETQYF
TRBJ2-3 TRBV11-2 TRBD2 . TGTGCCAGCAGCCCAAGAGCGGGAGTTGGCACAGATACGCAGTATTTT CASSPRAGVGTDTQYF
TRBJ1-3 TRBV4-1 . . TGCGCCAGCAGCCAAGATCAGGGCTCTGGAAACACCATATATTTT CASSQDQGSGNTIYF
TRBJ1-1 TRBV27 TRBD1 . TGTGCCAGCAGTGGAGCCGGGACAGGGGGTATTAGCACTGAAGCTTTCTTT CASSGAGTGGISTEAFF
TRBJ1-2 TRBV2 TRBD1 . TGTGCCAGCAGTAGACAGGGGGGAGGCTACACCTTC CASSRQGGGYTF
TRBJ1-4 TRBV28 . once TGTGCCAGCAGTTTGCGGCCGGCAGCTAATGAAAAACTGTTTTTT CASSLRPAANEKLFF
TRBJ2-3 TRBV7-3 . . TGTGCCAGCAGCGCGGGACCTGGGACGCAGTATTTT CASSAGPGTQYF
TRBJ2-1 TRBV5-1 TRBD2 . TGCGCCAGCGGACTAGCGGCCCAGACCAGGCAGTTCTTC CASGLAAQTRQFF
TRBJ2-1 TRBV6-4 TRBD2 few TGTGCCAGCAGTGACGAGGGGACTAGCGGGAGGGAAGTCGGCAATGAGCAGTTCTTC CASSDEGTSGREVGNEQFF
TRBJ1-2 TRBV7-8 . once TGTGCCAGCAGCTTAGCCGGGCCCGGGGGCTATGGCTACACCTTC CASSLAGPGGYGYTF
TRBJ2-1 TRBV2 TRBD1 . TGTGCCAGCAAAGACAGGGCCAACAATGAGCAGTTCTTC CASKDRANNEQFF
TRBJ1-3 TRBV11-2 TRBD1 . TGTGCCAGCAGCTTAAGGTCTGAGGGGGCCCTCTCTGGAAACACCATATATTTT CASSLRSEGALSGNTIYF
TRBJ2-5 TRBV19 TRBD2 few TGTGCCAGTACAAGCGGGGCCGGGGCAGGGGAGACCCAGTACTTC CASTSGAGAGETQYF
TRBJ1-1 TRBV7-3 . . TGTGCCAGCAGCTTACAACAGGGCGGGGGAGCTTTCTTT CASSLQQGGGAFF
TRBJ2-5 TRBV13 . . TGTGCCAGCAGCAACTCCCGGGTGCGAGAGGCCCAGTACTTC CASSNSRVREAQYF
TRBJ2-1 TRBV6-5 . . TGTGCCAGCAGTAGGATCGGACTACTGAATGAGCAGTTCTTC CASSRIGLLNEQFF
TRBJ2-1 TRBV4-3 TRBD1 . TGCGCCAGCAGCCTGGGACAGCTTAGCTCCTACAATGAGCAGTTCTTC CASSLGQLSSYNEQFF
TRBJ2-3 TRBV11-1 TRBD2 . TGTGCCAGCAGCCCCCAAGCTAGCGGGGGCACAGATACGCAGTATTTT CASSPQASGGTDTQYF
TRBJ1-2 TRBV27 TRBD1 . TGTGCCAGCAGTCCTTTAGGGACAGGGCACTATGGCTACACCTTC CASSPLGTGHYGYTF
TRBJ2-1 TRBV5-1 TRBD2 few TGCGCCAGCAGCTTGGGACTAGCGGGAGGGTCCGAGCAGTTCTTC CASSLGLAGGSEQFF
TRBJ2-3 TRBV7-2 TRBD1 . TGTGCCAGCAGTCTTGCATGGGGGACAGGGGGGACTAGCACAGATACGCAGTATTTT CASSLAWGTGGTSTDTQYF
TRBJ2-5 TRBV9 . . TGTGCCAGCAGCGTAGGCTTCAGGGGGGTTGAGACCCAGTACTTC CASSVGFRGVETQYF